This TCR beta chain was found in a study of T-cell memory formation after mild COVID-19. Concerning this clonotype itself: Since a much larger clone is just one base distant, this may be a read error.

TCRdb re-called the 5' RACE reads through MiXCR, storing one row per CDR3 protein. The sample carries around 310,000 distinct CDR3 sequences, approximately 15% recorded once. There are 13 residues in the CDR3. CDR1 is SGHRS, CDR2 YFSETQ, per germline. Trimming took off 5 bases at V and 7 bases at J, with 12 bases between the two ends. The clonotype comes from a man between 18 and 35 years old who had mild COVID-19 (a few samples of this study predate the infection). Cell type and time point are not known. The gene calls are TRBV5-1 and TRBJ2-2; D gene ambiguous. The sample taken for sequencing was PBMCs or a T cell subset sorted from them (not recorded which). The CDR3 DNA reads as TGCGCCAGCAGGGTGGGGTCTTACGGGGAGCTGTTTTTT. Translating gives CASRVGSYGELFF. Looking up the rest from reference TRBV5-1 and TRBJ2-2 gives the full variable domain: KAGVTQTPRYLIKTRGQQVTLSCSPISGHRSVSWYQQTPGQGLQFLFEYFSETQRNKGNFPGRFSGRQFSNSRSEMNVSTLELGDSALYLCASRVGSYGELFFGEGSRLTVL.